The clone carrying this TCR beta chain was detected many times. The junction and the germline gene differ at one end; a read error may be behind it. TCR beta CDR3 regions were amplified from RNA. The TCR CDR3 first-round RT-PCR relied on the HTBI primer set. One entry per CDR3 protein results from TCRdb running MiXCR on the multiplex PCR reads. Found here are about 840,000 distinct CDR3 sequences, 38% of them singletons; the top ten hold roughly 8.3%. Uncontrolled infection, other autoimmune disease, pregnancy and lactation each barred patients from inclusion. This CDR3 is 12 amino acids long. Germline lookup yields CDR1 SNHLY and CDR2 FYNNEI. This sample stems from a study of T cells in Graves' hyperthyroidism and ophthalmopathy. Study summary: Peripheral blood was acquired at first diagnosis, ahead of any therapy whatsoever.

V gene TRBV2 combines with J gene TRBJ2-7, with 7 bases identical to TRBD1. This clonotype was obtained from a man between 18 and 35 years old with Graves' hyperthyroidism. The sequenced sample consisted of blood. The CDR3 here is CASREPGTAASF. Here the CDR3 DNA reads TGTGCCAGCAGGGAACCCGGGACAGCGGCAAGCTTC.